This TCR beta chain came from a study of blood T cell repertoires in COVID-19. Study information: The United States, Italy and Spain were the sources of the acute and convalescent COVID-19 samples.

The length of the CDR3 is 17 residues. J lost 4 bases, V lost 1 base, and 9 bases had no gene match. Germline CDR1 is LGHDT and CDR2 is YNNKEL (reference sequence). Using immunoSEQ multiplex PCR, the repertoire was profiled, and TCRdb retains in-frame clones only, with some absent. In the table there are some 74,000 clones, approximately 90% of which are singletons. Sequenced: peripheral blood. The sequence came from a man aged 50 or older with COVID-19, enrolled during active disease. V gene TRBV3-1 (or the pseudogene TRBV3-2) combines with J gene TRBJ2-3; TRBD2 aligns across 9 bases. CDR3 bases: TGTGCCAGCAGCCAAGTAGGTAGCGGGAGTAGGGCAGATACGCAGTATTTT. Translating it yields CASSQVGSGSRADTQYF.